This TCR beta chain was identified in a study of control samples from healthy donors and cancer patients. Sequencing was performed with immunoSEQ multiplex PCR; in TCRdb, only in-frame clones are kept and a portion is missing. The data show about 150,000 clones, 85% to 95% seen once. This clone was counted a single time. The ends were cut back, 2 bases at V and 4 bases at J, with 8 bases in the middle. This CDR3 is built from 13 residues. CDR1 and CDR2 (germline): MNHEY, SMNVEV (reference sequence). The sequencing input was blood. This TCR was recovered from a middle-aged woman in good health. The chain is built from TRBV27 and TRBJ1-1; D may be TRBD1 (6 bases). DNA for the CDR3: TGTGCCAGCAGTTTACGGGGGGCCACTGAAGCTTTCTTT. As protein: CASSLRGATEAFF.